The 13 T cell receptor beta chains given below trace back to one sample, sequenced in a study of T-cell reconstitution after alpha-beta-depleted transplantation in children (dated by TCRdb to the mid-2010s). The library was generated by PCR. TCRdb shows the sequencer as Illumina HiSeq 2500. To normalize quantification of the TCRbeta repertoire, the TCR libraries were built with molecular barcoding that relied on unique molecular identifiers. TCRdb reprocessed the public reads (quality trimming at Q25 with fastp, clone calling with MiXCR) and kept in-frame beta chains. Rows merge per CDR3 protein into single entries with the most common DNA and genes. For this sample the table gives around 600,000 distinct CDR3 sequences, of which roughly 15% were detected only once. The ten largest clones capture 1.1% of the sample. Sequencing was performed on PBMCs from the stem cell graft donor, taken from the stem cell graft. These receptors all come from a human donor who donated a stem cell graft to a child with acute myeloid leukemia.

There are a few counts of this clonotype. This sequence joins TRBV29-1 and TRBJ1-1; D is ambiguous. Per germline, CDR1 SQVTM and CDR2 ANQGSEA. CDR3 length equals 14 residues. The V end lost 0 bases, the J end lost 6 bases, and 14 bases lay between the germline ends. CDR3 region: CSVEDLRPTAEAFF. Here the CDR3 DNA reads TGCAGCGTTGAAGATCTAAGGCCTACCGCTGAAGCTTTCTTT.

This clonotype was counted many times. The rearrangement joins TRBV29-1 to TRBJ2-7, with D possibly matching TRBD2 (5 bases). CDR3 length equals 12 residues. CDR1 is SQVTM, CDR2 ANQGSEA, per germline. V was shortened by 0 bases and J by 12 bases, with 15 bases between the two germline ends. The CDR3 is CSVEEEGVRRYF. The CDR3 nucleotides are TGCAGCGTTGAAGAAGAGGGCGTCCGGAGGTACTTC.

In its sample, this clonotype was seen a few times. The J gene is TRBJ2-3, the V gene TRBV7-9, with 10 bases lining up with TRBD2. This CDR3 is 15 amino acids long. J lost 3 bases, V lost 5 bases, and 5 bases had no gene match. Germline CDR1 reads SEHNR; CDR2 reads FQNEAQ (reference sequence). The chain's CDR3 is CASSQGLAETDTQYF. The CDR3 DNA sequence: TGTGCCAGCAGCCAAGGACTAGCGGAGACAGATACGCAGTATTTT. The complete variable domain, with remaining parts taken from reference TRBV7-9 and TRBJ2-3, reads DTGVSQNPRHKITKRGQNVTFRCDPISEHNRLYWYRQTLGQGPEFLTYFQNEAQLEKSRLLSDRFSAERPKGSFSTLEIQRTEQGDSAMYLCASSQGLAETDTQYFGPGTRLTVL.

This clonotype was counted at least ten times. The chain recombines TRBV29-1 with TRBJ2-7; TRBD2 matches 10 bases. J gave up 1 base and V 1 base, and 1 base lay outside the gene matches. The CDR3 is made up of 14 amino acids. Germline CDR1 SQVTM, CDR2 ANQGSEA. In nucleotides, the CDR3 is TGCAGCGTTGAAGGGACTAGCGGTTCCTACGAGCAGTACTTC. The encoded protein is CSVEGTSGSYEQYF.

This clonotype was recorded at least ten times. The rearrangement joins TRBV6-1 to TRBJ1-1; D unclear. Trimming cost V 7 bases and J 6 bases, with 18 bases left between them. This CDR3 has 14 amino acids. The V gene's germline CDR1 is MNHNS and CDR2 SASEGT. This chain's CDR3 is CASTRKVDGAEAFF. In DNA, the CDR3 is TGTGCCAGCACTCGAAAGGTTGATGGCGCTGAAGCTTTCTTT.

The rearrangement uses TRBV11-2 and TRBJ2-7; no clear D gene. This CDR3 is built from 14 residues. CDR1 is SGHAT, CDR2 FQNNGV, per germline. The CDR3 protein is CANSPAAADYEQYV. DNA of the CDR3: TGTGCCAACAGCCCAGCAGCTGCGGACTACGAGCAGTACGTC.

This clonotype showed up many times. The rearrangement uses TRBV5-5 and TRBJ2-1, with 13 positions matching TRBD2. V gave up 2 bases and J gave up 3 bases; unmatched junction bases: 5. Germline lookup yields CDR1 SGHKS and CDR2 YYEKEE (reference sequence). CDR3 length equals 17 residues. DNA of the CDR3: TGTGCCAGCAGCTTACGACTAGCGGGGGGCCACTACAATGAGCAGTTCTTC. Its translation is CASSLRLAGGHYNEQFF. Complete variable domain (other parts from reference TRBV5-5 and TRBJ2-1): DAGVTQSPTHLIKTRGQQVTLRCSPISGHKSVSWYQQVLGQGPQFIFQYYEKEERGRGNFPDRFSARQFPNYSSELNVNALLLGDSALYLCASSLRLAGGHYNEQFFGPGTRLTVL.

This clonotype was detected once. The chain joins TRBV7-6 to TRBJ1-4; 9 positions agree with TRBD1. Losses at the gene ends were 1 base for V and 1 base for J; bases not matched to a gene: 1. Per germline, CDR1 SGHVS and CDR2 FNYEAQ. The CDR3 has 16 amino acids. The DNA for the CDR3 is TGTGCCAGCAGCTTAGGGGGACAGGGAACTAATGAAAAACTGTTTTTT. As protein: CASSLGGQGTNEKLFF.

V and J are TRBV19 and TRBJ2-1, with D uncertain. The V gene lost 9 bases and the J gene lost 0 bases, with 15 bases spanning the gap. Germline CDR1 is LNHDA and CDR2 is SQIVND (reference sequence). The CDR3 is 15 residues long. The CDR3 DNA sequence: TGTGCCAGCTCTGTCGACACGAGCTCCTACAATGAGCAGTTCTTC. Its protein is CASSVDTSSYNEQFF.

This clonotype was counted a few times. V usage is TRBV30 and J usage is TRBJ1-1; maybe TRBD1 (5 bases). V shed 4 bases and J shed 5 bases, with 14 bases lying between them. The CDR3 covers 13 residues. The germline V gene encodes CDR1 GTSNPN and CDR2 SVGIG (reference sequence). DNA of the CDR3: TGTGCCTGGACCCAACCAGGGAATACTGAAGCTTTCTTT. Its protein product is CAWTQPGNTEAFF.

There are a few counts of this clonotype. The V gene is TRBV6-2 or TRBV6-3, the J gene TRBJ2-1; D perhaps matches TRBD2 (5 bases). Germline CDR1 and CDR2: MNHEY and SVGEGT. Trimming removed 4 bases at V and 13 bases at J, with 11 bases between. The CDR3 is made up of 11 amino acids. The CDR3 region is CASSFPDSQFF. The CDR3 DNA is TGTGCCAGCAGTTTCCCGGACTCCCAGTTCTTC.

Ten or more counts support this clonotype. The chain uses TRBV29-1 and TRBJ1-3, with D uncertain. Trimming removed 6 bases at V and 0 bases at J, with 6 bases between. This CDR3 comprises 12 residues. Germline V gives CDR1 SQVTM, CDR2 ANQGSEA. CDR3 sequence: CSVIYSGNTIYF. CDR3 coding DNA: TGCAGCGTCATCTACTCTGGAAACACCATATATTTT.

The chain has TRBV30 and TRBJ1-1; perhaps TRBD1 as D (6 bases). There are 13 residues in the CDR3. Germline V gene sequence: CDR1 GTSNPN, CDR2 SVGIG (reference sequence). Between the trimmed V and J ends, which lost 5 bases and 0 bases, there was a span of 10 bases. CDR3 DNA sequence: TGTGCCTGGGATCGGACAGTGAACACTGAAGCTTTCTTT. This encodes CAWDRTVNTEAFF. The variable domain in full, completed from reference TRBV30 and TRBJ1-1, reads SQTIHQWPATLVQPVGSPLSLECTVEGTSNPNLYWYRQAAGRGLQLLFYSVGIGQISSEVPQNLSASRPQDRQFILSSKKLLLSDSGFYLCAWDRTVNTEAFFGQGTRLTVV.